This T cell receptor (beta chain) was captured by sequencing in a study of monozygotic twins with inflammatory bowel disease. General study results and limits: Concordance status among twins (concordant versus discordant) showed no link to repertoire similarity, possibly from limited power. The sharing of clonotypes with others was lower in IBD patients than in healthy twins, especially with disease activity. The existence of one strong signal or clonotype linked to IBD lacked support.

With the 5' RACE reads reprocessed, TCRdb shows one record per CDR3 protein and no DNA. Here the sample table reports 350,000 to 500,000 distinct CDR3 sequences. Note on this clonotype: Its antigen remains unidentified.

The CDR3 totals 16 residues. CDR1 is MNHEY and CDR2 is SMNVEV in the germline V gene (reference sequence). This chain uses TRBV27 with TRBJ2-1; no DNA is available, so the TRBD2 call from TCRdb remains unchecked. The sequence came from a human donor with ulcerative colitis or Crohn's disease, or a healthy co-twin of an affected twin (not recorded which). The sample comprised blood. The CDR3 loop is CASNPARDYSYNEQFF.